The present T cell receptor (beta chain) was sequenced within a study of blood T cells in healthy people across ages. Study-level results: More naive CD4+ cells and higher diversity were found in long-lived than in aged donors.

A remark on this clonotype: Its antigen is not identified.

Ranging in age from about 6 to 100, the donors were healthy Caucasian individuals from Russia. Total RNA, at least 5 micrograms per sample, was extracted from PBMCs. This CDR3 contains 15 residues. Trimming took 1 base from V and 5 from J; bases not matched to a gene: 5. In germline, CDR1 is LGHDT, CDR2 YNNKEL (reference sequence). It was with a sample-barcoded 5' primer and a J-beta primer mix that a second PCR of roughly 6 to 11 cycles was run. Each cDNA was tagged by a template-switch adaptor containing 12 random nucleotides. TCRdb processed the 5' RACE reads anew with MiXCR; each CDR3 protein has one entry. The table shows hundreds of thousands of distinct CDR3 sequences, with more than 40% occurring only once.

The source is a woman aged 60-75 years in good health. The sample comprised blood. V gene TRBV3-1 combines with J gene TRBJ2-5, with 9 positions matching TRBD2. The chain's CDR3 is CASSQGGTSYETQYF. CDR3 coding DNA: TGTGCCAGCAGCCAAGGCGGGACTAGCTACGAGACCCAGTACTTC.